Many counts were recorded for the clone carrying this T cell receptor beta chain. Its matching antigen is unknown. The CDR3 length is 15 residues. The germline V gene encodes CDR1 SNHLY and CDR2 FYNNEI. After removal of 4 bases from V and 10 bases from J, the junction contained 11 bases not matched to a gene. CD4+ cells underwent separation, giving CD45RA+ naive and CD45RA-negative memory subsets. This sample was taken from a study of shared clonotypes between healthy human individuals. Regarding the study as a whole: Collection of samples was limited to blood; tissue repertoires likely differ. Estimated clonotype richness was generally higher in naive than memory subsets. The study drew on few donors, limiting represented genetic and exposure-history diversity.

The protocol was immunoSEQ multiplex PCR, while the TCRdb copy is restricted to in-frame clones and leaves out a portion. The table includes about 1.1 million clones, approximately 75% detected once. V usage is TRBV2 and J usage is TRBJ2-1; the match to TRBD2 covers 9 bases. The source of this sequence is a man between 18 and 35 years old in good health. Some clones in this sample may be carry-over from other donors' samples. Sequenced sample: memory CD4+ T cells from PBMCs. Subset in this sample: CD45RA-negative fraction. The CDR3 protein is CASSGGGSGSGEQFF. The CDR3, as DNA: TGTGCCAGCAGTGGTGGAGGTAGCGGGAGTGGAGAGCAGTTCTTC.